Within the sample, the clone carrying this TCR beta chain is medium-sized. Unique molecular identifiers featured in how the TCRbeta library was prepared. TCRdb reanalysed the PCR reads using MiXCR and keeps one entry per CDR3 protein. The data hold nearly 20,000 distinct CDR3 sequences, with over 10% observed a single time. The data are from a study of T-cell reconstitution after alpha-beta-depleted transplantation in children. With V trimmed by 2 bases and J by 6 bases, 10 bases remained unmatched. Germline V gene lookup returns CDR1 DFQATT and CDR2 SNEGSKA (reference sequence). This CDR3 has 15 amino acids.

The material sequenced was PBMCs, mostly from graft donor cells, taken 60 days after TCRalphabeta/CD19-depleted stem cell transplant. The gene calls are TRBV20-1 and TRBJ2-1, with TRBD1 matching 7 bases. This clonotype was sampled from a female patient aged 2 to 10 who had a stem cell transplant for congenital amegakaryocytic thrombocytopenia, so the T cells may come from the graft donor. This chain's CDR3 is CSARILSTGSNEQFF. CDR3 sequence (DNA): TGCAGTGCTAGAATCCTCTCGACAGGGAGCAATGAGCAGTTCTTC.